This entry concerns a single T cell receptor (beta chain). This clonotype turned up a few times. Its antigen target is currently unknown. The input lacks base qualities; no much larger clone sits a single base away. These data are taken from a study of blood T cells in healthy people across ages (dated by TCRdb to about 2015). Context from the whole study: In model experiments, roughly one uniquely barcoded TCR beta cDNA molecule per two T cells was captured by template switching. Four age groups were formed from the donors: young (average around 15 years), middle-aged (approximately 40), aged (roughly 58) and long-lived (less than 85). For two donors (one aged 18 to 29 and one aged 80 or older), the study analyzed two additional independent replicas of 1 million unique cDNA reads from the same blood draw. Using deep sequencing normalized with unique cDNA molecular identifiers, the study measured how TCR beta repertoire diversity changes with age. The study at large found these results: Observed TCR beta diversity per million T cells fell roughly linearly with age, and a significant reduction was already apparent by age about 43. Compared with the aged group, more naive CD4+ T cells, fewer expanded clones and increased TCR diversity were shown by the long-lived group, suggesting age selection. There was a strong correlation between observed TCR beta diversity and the percentage of naive T cells measured by flow cytometry. Donor CMV infection status was unknown, potentially confounding age-related changes in expanded clonotypes. Because profiling used bulk unsorted PBMCs, naive and antigen-experienced compartments could not be compared conclusively. Total diversity estimates from one million sequenced T cells were considered lower bounds and underestimates.

Libraries were built with 5' RACE. Sequencing was carried out with an Illumina HiSeq 2500. A second about 7 to 12 cycle PCR used a sample-barcoded 5' primer and a J-beta primer mix. A unique molecular identifier was introduced onto each TCR beta cDNA molecule by a template-switch 5' adaptor carrying 12 random nucleotides. Each sample yielded at least 2.5 million CDR3-containing paired-end reads. First-strand cDNA synthesis was performed from all RNA using the Mint cDNA synthesis kit, with priming by a TRBC-specific oligonucleotide. Following uracil-DNA glycosylase treatment, a first 18-cycle PCR with universal primers M1SS and BC2_uni_R was performed on all cDNA. The source study handled its data this way. Normalization of each sample was performed by random selection of 1 million high-quality reads, each carrying a distinct molecular identifier. Reads sharing molecular identifiers were discarded rather than binned into consensus sequences. MiTCR, set to a Q25 quality threshold and the strictest error-elimination algorithm, was used for CDR3 identification, clonotype clustering and error correction. A nonparametric unseen species model using Euler transformation provided a lower-bound estimate of total TCR beta diversity. TCRdb reprocessed the public reads (quality trimming at Q25 with fastp, clone calling with MiXCR) and kept in-frame beta chains. Each record represents a unique CDR3 protein, reported with the most common genes and DNA among its rows. The V and J calls come from TCRdb's annotation, not from the publication. The sample table contains fewer than 650,000 distinct CDR3 sequences; only one count was recorded for about 27% of them. Clones ranked in the top ten supply 3.6% of the sample.

Donors were 35 to 40 systemically healthy Caucasian individuals from Russia aged about 6 to 100 years. Each donor gave roughly 9.5 milliliters of peripheral blood, collected into EDTA-treated Vacutainer tubes. Ficoll-Paque density-gradient centrifugation was used to isolate PBMCs, with at least 6 million per sample. Total RNA, at least 6 micrograms per sample, was extracted from PBMCs with Trizol reagent. Naive CD45RAhigh/CD27high T cell percentages were measured by flow cytometry on a PBMC aliquot from every donor. The CDR3 has 14 amino acids, counting the end cysteine and phenylalanine. The retained sequence is limited to the CDR3, 42 bases, with the frame set at the first base. Trimming takes 5 bases off V and 3 bases off J; junction bases not matched to a gene: 9. From the germline V gene (reference sequence), CDR1 is DFQATT and CDR2 is SNEGSKA. The sample also formed part of further work on T cells of mothers and their children. The second study reports: The donors were nine systemically healthy Caucasian individuals, made up of three mothers and their six children. cDNA synthesis consumed the entire amount of extracted RNA, loaded at about 1.6 ug RNA in each 15 ul reaction. In the second PCR, the M1S primer added sample barcodes and 2-4 random nucleotides. Over 10 million TCR beta CDR3 reads came from each mother, compared with some 3.1 million reads from each child. In both related and unrelated pairs, thymic selection shapes the output of TCR recombination in a similar way, with inherited differences having only a minor effect. Normalized repertoire overlap was always slightly but never significantly higher in related than unrelated mother-child pairs. With a sensitivity of about 100 clones per million clonotypes, no persistent microchimeric T cell clones were detected. In the study, deep NGS was used to compare the TCR beta repertoires of mothers and children, and features distinguishing related mother-child pairs from unrelated individuals were sought. The mean age was roughly 36 +/- 4 years for the mothers and roughly 11 +/- 4 years for the children. After adapter ligation with NEBNext reagents, the libraries were sequenced on Illumina HiSeq 2000 with 100+100 nt paired-end reads. Mother and child libraries were prepared a month apart and sequenced in separate runs to prevent cross-contamination. Between about 500,000 and 2,100,000 distinct TCR beta clonotypes were identified per donor. Naive TCR beta clonotypes were estimated from low-frequency clonotypes matched to each donor's FACS-determined naive share, without sorting.

This sequence originates from a boy between 2 and 10 years old in good health. This chain joins TRBV20-1 to TRBJ1-2; TRBD1 aligns with 7 central bases. The specimen was blood. The nucleotide sequence is TGCAGTGCTTCCGCCGGGGACAGCTACTATGGCTACACCTTC. Its translation is CSASAGDSYYGYTF.